This T cell receptor beta chain was sequenced during a study of OX40 agonist ivuxolimab in advanced cancers. Deletions cut 4 bases from V and 0 bases from J, with 17 bases between. Germline CDR1 reads SGHDT; CDR2 reads YYEEEE. The CDR3 has 16 amino acids. Using immunoSEQ multiplex PCR, the repertoire was profiled, and TCRdb retains in-frame clones only, with some absent. Of some 74,000 clones listed, approximately 90% are singletons. Source: CD4+ or CD8+ T cells sorted from blood, taken in a trial of the OX40 agonist ivuxolimab. The sequence derives from an adult with an advanced solid tumor such as melanoma, head and neck, liver or kidney cancer. V usage is TRBV5-6 and J usage is TRBJ2-7, with D perhaps matching TRBD1 (5 bases). CDR3 in DNA: TGTGCCAGCAGCACCCTGACAGCACTCAGCTCCTACGAGCAGTACTTC. It encodes CASSTLTALSSYEQYF.